This TCR beta chain originates from a study of identical twins (dated by TCRdb to the mid-2010s). Looking at the study overall: The study deep-sequenced TCR alpha and beta repertoires from monozygotic twins, unrelated adults of various ages and cord blood to test whether fetal clonotypes persist. To rule out contamination, the twin experiments were replicated at different times with different library preparation protocols.

Only healthy Caucasian donors were included. Three pairs of female monozygotic twins, all aged about 18 to 30 years, were included in the twin cohort. CD4+ and CD8+ T cell populations were isolated with positive isolation kits from Invitrogen. Reading the germline V gene (reference sequence) gives CDR1 LGHDT and CDR2 YNNKEL. The germline ends are 13 bases apart after V is trimmed by 4 bases and J by 9 bases. From the cysteine through the phenylalanine, the CDR3 covers 13 amino acids. The entry retains the CDR3 DNA only, 39 bases that are in frame from base 1. The library relied on 5' RACE. These reads were obtained on an Illumina HiSeq 2000. Template switching added a universal primer binding site, and the final cDNA carried a unique molecular identifier that allowed TCR cDNA molecules to be counted accurately. First-strand cDNA for TCR alpha and beta chains was synthesized from specific primers in the conserved constant-segment region. To control for contamination, each cDNA library was double barcoded with a SMART-Mk sample barcode plus Illumina barcodes. TruSeq adapter sequences, together with Illumina sample barcodes, were added in two successive PCR steps. TCR alpha and beta cDNA libraries were sequenced on the Illumina HiSeq platform with custom primers. In the paper's pipeline: MiGEC processed the raw reads to extract unique molecular identifiers, while MiXCR was used to determine the CDR3 positions. For each individual, recombination models were inferred using an EM algorithm with the repgenHMM and IGoR tools. The analysis of shared clonotypes was done with the tcR package in R, with sharing normalized by the product of cloneset sizes. To study raw recombination without the effects of thymic and clonal selection, out-of-frame nonproductive sequences were analyzed. TCRdb reprocessed the public reads (quality trimming at Q25 with fastp, clone calling with MiXCR) and kept in-frame beta chains. Every entry covers one CDR3 protein and lists the most common genes and DNA from its rows. The V and J calls were determined by TCRdb, not by the authors. For this sample the table gives a few hundred thousand distinct CDR3 sequences, of which less than 9.5% were detected only once. Approximately 7% of the sample belongs to the ten largest clones.

Summary of the overall study and its limitations: Compared with coincidental sharing between unrelated individuals, out-of-frame TCR alpha sequences shared between twins had an excess of sequences with low generation probability. Conclusions relied on cross-sectional statistical analysis, since the same donors could not be followed over many years. Fewer insertions were carried by abundant cord blood beta clonotypes; a weaker similar trend was observed in young adult naive repertoires, while no such trend was observed in memory repertoires. Zero-insertion analyses could be partly confounded by invariant T cells such as MAIT and iNKT, though diverse VJ usage argued against such confounding for most clonotypes. Out-of-frame TCR alpha sharing in monozygotic twins was systematically underestimated by recombination models, whereas sharing between unrelated individuals was in agreement with the recombination models. A weaker excess of twin sharing was found in beta out-of-frame sequences because the signal-to-noise ratio was lowered by fewer shared sequences.

In this sample, this clonotype turned up a few times. Its target antigen remains unknown. One base away there is no much larger clone; base qualities are not given. These data were likewise used in another study, on yellow fever vaccine responses in identical twins. Drawing on the second study: According to the authors, in identical twins the way T cells responded to vaccination appeared partly convergent and partly personalized. In the study, vaccine-responding T cell clones were precisely tracked in identical twins.

This sequence uses TRBV3-1 and TRBJ2-4; the D gene cannot be named for sure. The receptor comes from a woman younger than 30 in good health. What was sequenced was CD8+ T cells sorted from blood. The bases are TGTGCCAGCAGCCCCTCAGACCGTCGCATTCAGTACTTC. Its coded protein is CASSPSDRRIQYF.